Listed below are T cell receptor beta chains from one sample, sequenced in a study of cytomegalovirus exposure and HLA in healthy donors. TCRdb keeps only in-frame clones here, not all; method: immunoSEQ multiplex PCR. The data contain some 60,000 clones, approximately 96% of them seen just once; the ten biggest clones take up about 0.96%. The sample consisted of PBMCs. These receptors came from a man aged 18 to 30 in good health and CMV-seronegative. CDR3s include the opening cysteine and the closing phenylalanine or tryptophan. A D gene is named only where the DNA matches it firmly. Expanded clones get a size class; other rows say once, few or many, or leave the size out.

d_gene	v_gene	abundance	j_gene	CDR3aa	CDR3nt
TRBD1	TRBV9	.	TRBJ1-5	CASSSAGGTNQPQHF	TGTGCCAGCAGCTCCGCAGGGGGCACCAATCAGCCCCAGCATTTT
.	TRBV19	.	TRBJ1-2	CASSVTGSYGYTF	TGTGCCAGTAGTGTCACGGGTTCCTATGGCTACACCTTC
TRBD1	TRBV7-3	.	TRBJ2-5	CASSLKHTLGQGGETQYF	TGTGCCAGCAGCCTAAAACATACCTTAGGACAGGGGGGGGAGACCCAGTACTTC
TRBD2	TRBV11-3	once	TRBJ2-1	CASSLTSGRSRDEQFF	TGTGCCAGCAGCTTGACTAGCGGGAGGTCTCGAGATGAGCAGTTCTTC
TRBD2	TRBV7-6	once	TRBJ2-3	CASSFPTIAGGSTDTQYF	TGTGCCAGCAGCTTCCCAACAATAGCGGGGGGAAGCACAGATACGCAGTATTTT
.	TRBV2	.	TRBJ1-1	CAGGRDTYTEAFF	TGTGCCGGGGGCCGGGACACCTACACTGAAGCTTTCTTT
.	TRBV28	.	TRBJ1-2	CASRKGWGGYTF	TGTGCCAGCAGGAAGGGGTGGGGTGGCTACACCTTC
TRBD2	TRBV27	.	TRBJ2-1	CASSERDSGSDEQFF	TGTGCCAGCAGCGAGCGGGACTCCGGAAGCGATGAGCAGTTCTTC
TRBD1	TRBV29-1	.	TRBJ1-2	CSVMTGAYGYTF	TGCAGCGTAATGACAGGGGCCTATGGCTACACCTTC
.	TRBV28	.	TRBJ2-2	CASAGNTGELFF	TGTGCCAGCGCAGGGAACACCGGGGAGCTGTTTTTT
TRBD2	TRBV5-1	.	TRBJ2-1	CASSFGLAGGLYNEQFF	TGCGCCAGCAGCTTCGGACTAGCGGGAGGTTTGTACAATGAGCAGTTCTTC
.	TRBV7-9	.	TRBJ1-1	CASSLDSGTGTEAFF	TGTGCCAGCAGCTTAGATAGTGGTACGGGAACTGAAGCTTTCTTT
.	TRBV5-4	.	TRBJ2-7	CASSLEGVEQYF	TGTGCCAGCAGCTTGGAAGGGGTCGAGCAGTACTTC
.	TRBV30	.	TRBJ1-2	CAWIRGAGLSYGYTF	TGTGCCTGGATTCGGGGAGCGGGGCTGAGCTATGGCTACACCTTC
.	TRBV5-6	.	TRBJ1-2	CASSLRTVSYGYTF	TGTGCCAGCAGCCTGAGAACAGTGAGCTATGGCTACACCTTC
.	TRBV9	.	TRBJ2-1	CASSVALGLYNEQFF	TGTGCCAGCAGCGTAGCCCTGGGGCTCTACAATGAGCAGTTCTTC
.	TRBV5-6	.	TRBJ1-4	CASSLGARSTNEKLFF	TGTGCCAGCAGCTTGGGTGCGCGATCAACTAATGAAAAACTGTTTTTT
TRBD1	TRBV14	.	TRBJ2-7	CASRPGQGIQYEQYF	TGTGCCAGCAGACCGGGACAGGGAATTCAGTACGAGCAGTACTTC
.	TRBV4-1	.	TRBJ2-7	CASSFRDANNEQYF	TGCGCCAGCAGCTTCCGGGATGCGAACAACGAGCAGTACTTC
TRBD2	TRBV30	.	TRBJ2-1	CAWRGLAGGSENNEQFF	TGTGCCTGGAGGGGGCTAGCGGGAGGCTCGGAAAACAATGAGCAGTTCTTC
TRBD1	TRBV5-1	.	TRBJ1-1	CASSYGTGPSTEAFF	TGCGCCAGCAGCTACGGGACAGGGCCCAGCACTGAAGCTTTCTTT
TRBD1	TRBV5-1	.	TRBJ2-6	CASSWGTGGDGNPPGANVLTF	TGCGCCAGCAGCTGGGGGACAGGGGGCGACGGAAATCCGCCTGGGGCCAACGTCCTGACTTTC
TRBD2	TRBV7-9	.	TRBJ2-7	CASSPRGGTHEQYF	TGTGCCAGCAGTCCCCGGGGAGGGACCCACGAGCAGTACTTC
.	TRBV2	.	TRBJ2-7	CASSGGGPGARLGEQYF	TGTGCCAGCAGTGGGGGGGGGCCAGGGGCGAGGCTGGGCGAGCAGTACTTC
TRBD1	TRBV30	.	TRBJ1-4	CAWRRGQYNEKLFF	TGTGCCTGGCGAAGGGGGCAGTATAATGAAAAACTGTTTTTT
.	TRBV5-1	.	TRBJ2-5	CASSLYQRETQYF	TGCGCCAGCAGCTTGTACCAGCGGGAGACCCAGTACTTC
.	TRBV4-3	once	TRBJ1-3	CASNLAGGGNSGNTIYF	TGCGCCAGCAACCTAGCGGGGGGTGGAAACTCTGGAAACACCATATATTTT
.	TRBV30	.	TRBJ1-5	CAWSGVGGQPQHF	TGTGCCTGGAGTGGGGTCGGGGGTCAGCCCCAGCATTTT